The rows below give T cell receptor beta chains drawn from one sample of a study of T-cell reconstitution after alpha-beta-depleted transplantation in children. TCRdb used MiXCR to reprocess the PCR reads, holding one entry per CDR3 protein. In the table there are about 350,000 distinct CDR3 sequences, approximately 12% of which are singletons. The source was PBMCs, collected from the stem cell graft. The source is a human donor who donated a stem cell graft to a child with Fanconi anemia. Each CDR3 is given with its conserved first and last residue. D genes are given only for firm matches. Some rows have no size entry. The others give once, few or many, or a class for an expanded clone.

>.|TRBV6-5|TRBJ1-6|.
CASSIRGSPLHF
TGTGCCAGCAGTATCAGGGGTTCACCCCTCCACTTT
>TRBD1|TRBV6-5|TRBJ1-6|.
CASSSTGGAYSPLHF
TGTGCCAGCAGTTCGACAGGGGGCGCTTATTCACCCCTCCACTTT
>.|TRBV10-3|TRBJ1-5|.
CAISERGQPQHF
TGTGCCATCAGTGAGCGCGGGCAGCCCCAGCATTTT
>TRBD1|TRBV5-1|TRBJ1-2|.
CASSLVSGQGGGYGYTF
TGCGCCAGCAGCTTGGTGTCGGGACAGGGAGGCGGTTATGGCTACACCTTC
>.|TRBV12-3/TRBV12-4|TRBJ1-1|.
CASTPGVRGTEAFF
TGTGCCAGCACACCAGGGGTCCGGGGCACTGAAGCTTTCTTT
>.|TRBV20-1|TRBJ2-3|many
CSALGDIPSTDTQYF
TGCAGTGCTTTAGGGGACATCCCGAGCACAGATACGCAGTATTTT
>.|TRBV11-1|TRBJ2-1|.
CASSPHSLAGVFF
TGTGCCAGCAGCCCGCACTCCCTAGCAGGGGTTTTCTTC
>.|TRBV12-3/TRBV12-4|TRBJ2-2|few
CASSQGRTGELFF
TGTGCCAGCAGTCAGGGACGGACCGGGGAGCTGTTTTTT
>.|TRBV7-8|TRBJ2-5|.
CASSPWAGAFGETQYF
TGTGCCAGCAGTCCCTGGGCAGGGGCTTTTGGAGAGACCCAGTACTTC
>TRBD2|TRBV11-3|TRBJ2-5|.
CASSSRPKRPGLAGSQETQYF
TGTGCCAGCAGCTCCCGTCCAAAACGACCGGGACTAGCGGGGAGCCAAGAGACCCAGTACTTC
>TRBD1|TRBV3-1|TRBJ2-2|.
CASSLGQNTRELFF
TGTGCCAGCAGCCTGGGACAGAACACCCGGGAGCTGTTTTTT
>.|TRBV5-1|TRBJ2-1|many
CASSLALGVYNEQFF
TGCGCCAGCAGCTTGGCCTTGGGGGTCTACAATGAGCAGTTCTTC
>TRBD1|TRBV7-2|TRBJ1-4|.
CASSLASTGGEKLFF
TGTGCCAGCAGCTTAGCGAGTACAGGGGGTGAAAAACTGTTTTTT
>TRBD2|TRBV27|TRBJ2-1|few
CASSLHPGTSADNEQFF
TGTGCCAGCAGTCTTCATCCCGGGACTAGCGCTGACAATGAGCAGTTCTTC
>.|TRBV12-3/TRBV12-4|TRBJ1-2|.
CASTPGEASYGYTF
TGTGCCAGCACCCCAGGGGAGGCGAGCTATGGCTACACCTTC
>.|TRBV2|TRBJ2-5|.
CASERSGTGETQYF
TGTGCCAGCGAAAGATCGGGGACGGGGGAGACCCAGTACTTC
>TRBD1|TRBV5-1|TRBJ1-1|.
CASRQQGGSTEAFF
TGCGCCAGCAGACAGCAGGGGGGATCCACTGAAGCTTTCTTT
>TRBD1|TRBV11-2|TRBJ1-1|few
CASSYGQGRGDAFF
TGTGCCAGCAGCTACGGACAGGGCCGGGGAGATGCTTTCTTT
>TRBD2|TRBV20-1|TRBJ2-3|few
CSASGGARTDTQYF
TGCAGTGCCAGCGGGGGGGCCAGGACAGATACGCAGTATTTT
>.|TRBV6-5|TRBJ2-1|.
CASSYSIPIYNEQFF
TGTGCCAGCAGTTACTCGATCCCGATCTACAATGAGCAGTTCTTC
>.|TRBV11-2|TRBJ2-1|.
CASSLSLTDNEQFF
TGTGCCAGCAGCTTGTCCCTGACAGACAATGAGCAGTTCTTC
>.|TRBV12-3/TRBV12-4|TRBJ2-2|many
CASILITGELFF
TGTGCCAGCATCCTCATCACCGGGGAGCTGTTTTTT
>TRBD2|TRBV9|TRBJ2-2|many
CASSVAGGGDQSGELFF
TGTGCCAGCAGCGTAGCGGGCGGGGGGGACCAGTCTGGGGAGCTGTTTTTT
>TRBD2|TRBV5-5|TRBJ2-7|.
CASSTGISGGTYEQYF
TGTGCCAGCAGCACCGGGATTAGCGGGGGTACCTACGAGCAGTACTTC
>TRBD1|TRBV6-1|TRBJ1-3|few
CASSRSQGSGNTIYF
TGTGCCAGCAGCCGGTCACAGGGGTCTGGAAACACCATATATTTT
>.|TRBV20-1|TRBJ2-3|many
CSTWDGTSTDTQYF
TGCAGTACCTGGGATGGGACCAGCACAGATACGCAGTATTTT
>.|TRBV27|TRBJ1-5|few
CASSPHYSNQPQHF
TGTGCCAGCAGTCCCCACTATAGCAATCAGCCCCAGCATTTT
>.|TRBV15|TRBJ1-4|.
CATSRLPLTGNSDEKLFF
TGTGCCACCAGCAGGCTTCCCCTCACCGGGAATTCCGACGAAAAACTGTTTTTT
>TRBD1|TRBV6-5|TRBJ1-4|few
CASSYSQGPNEKLFF
TGTGCCAGCAGTTACTCACAGGGGCCTAATGAAAAACTGTTTTTT
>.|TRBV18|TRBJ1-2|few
CASSPQREIDYGYTF
TGTGCCAGCTCACCACAGAGGGAGATTGACTATGGCTACACCTTC
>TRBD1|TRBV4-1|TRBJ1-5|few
CASSQRTGGGNQPQHF
TGCGCCAGCAGCCAACGGACAGGGGGAGGCAATCAGCCCCAGCATTTT
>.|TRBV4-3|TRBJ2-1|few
CASSLYRVSYNEQFF
TGCGCCAGCAGCCTGTACAGGGTCTCCTACAATGAGCAGTTCTTC
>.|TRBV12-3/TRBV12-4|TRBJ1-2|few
CASSLSGANYGYTF
TGTGCCAGCAGTTTATCCGGAGCTAACTATGGCTACACCTTC
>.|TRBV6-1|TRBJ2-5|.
CASRIGDPVGETQYF
TGTGCCAGCAGGATAGGGGACCCAGTTGGGGAGACCCAGTACTTC
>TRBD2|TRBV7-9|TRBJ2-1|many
CASSLAAANNEQFF
TGTGCCAGCAGCCTAGCGGCGGCAAACAATGAGCAGTTCTTC
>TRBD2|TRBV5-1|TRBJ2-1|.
CASRYRAGVNNEQFF
TGCGCCAGCAGATACCGAGCGGGGGTTAATAATGAGCAGTTCTTC
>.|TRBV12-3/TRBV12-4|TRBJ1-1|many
CASSFGARSNTEAFF
TGTGCCAGCAGTTTTGGGGCGCGATCAAACACTGAAGCTTTCTTT
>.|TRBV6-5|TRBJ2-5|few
CASGDSTGQETQYF
TGTGCCAGCGGGGACTCGACAGGGCAAGAGACCCAGTACTTC
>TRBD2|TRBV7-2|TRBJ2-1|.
CASSRQRGNEQFF
TGTGCCAGCAGCAGACAGCGGGGTAATGAGCAGTTCTTC
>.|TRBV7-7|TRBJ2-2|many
CASSLGGNGELFF
TGTGCTAGCAGCTTAGGGGGGAACGGGGAGCTGTTTTTT
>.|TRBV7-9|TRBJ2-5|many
CASSLTGPQTQYF
TGTGCCAGCAGTCTCACAGGACCCCAGACCCAGTACTTC
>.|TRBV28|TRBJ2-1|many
CASSPEEPTYNEQFF
TGTGCCAGCTCGCCTGAGGAGCCGACCTACAATGAGCAGTTCTTC
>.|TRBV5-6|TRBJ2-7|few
CASTPPGVYEQYF
TGTGCCAGCACCCCTCCGGGGGTTTACGAGCAGTACTTC